These 25 T cell receptor beta chains originate from one sample sequenced in a study of T cell responses to AZD1222 COVID-19 vaccine. TCRdb's copy holds only in-frame clones and misses some; the assay was immunoSEQ multiplex PCR. The repertoire holds about 150,000 clones, with over 90% as singletons. Sequences were derived from peripheral blood, sampled on day 0 of AZD1222 vaccination. These receptors originate from an adult in good health.

The chain is built from TRBV25-1 and TRBJ1-6, with 9 bases fitting TRBD1. The junction had 8 bases not matched to a gene; V was cut back by 5 bases and J by 9 bases. The CDR3 covers 15 residues. The germline gives CDR1 MGHDK, CDR2 SYGVNS. The DNA of the CDR3 is TGTGCCAGCAGTCCCCGGACAGGGGAAGGTTCACCCCTCCACTTT. Translation: CASSPRTGEGSPLHF. Filled out from reference TRBV25-1 and TRBJ1-6, the complete variable domain reads EADIYQTPRYLVIGTGKKITLECSQTMGHDKMYWYQQDPGMELHLIHYSYGVNSTEKGDLSSESTVSRIRTEHFPLTLESARPSHTSQYLCASSPRTGEGSPLHFGNGTRLTVT.

This clone came up once. This chain uses TRBV9 with TRBJ2-1; 8 bases map to TRBD2. Germline V gene sequence: CDR1 SGDLS, CDR2 YYNGEE. The CDR3 spans 15 residues. The V segment lost 0 bases and the J segment 5 bases; nucleotides outside the gene matches: 4. The CDR3 loop is CASSVDSGTHNEQFF. The DNA for the CDR3 is TGTGCCAGCAGCGTAGATAGCGGGACCCACAATGAGCAGTTCTTC.

This chain connects TRBV6-5 to TRBJ2-7, with D perhaps matching TRBD2 (6 bases). V was cut by 2 bases and J by 3 bases, with 17 bases left in between. The CDR3 runs to 16 residues. Germline CDR1 reads MNHEY; CDR2 reads SVGAGI. In nucleotides, the CDR3 is TGTGCCAGCAGTTACGCGGGACCCCCTCCCCTCTACGAGCAGTACTTC. Translation: CASSYAGPPPLYEQYF.

This chain joins TRBV28 and TRBJ2-5; 10 bases align to TRBD1. The CDR3 is 17 amino acids. The V gene's germline CDR1 is MDHEN and CDR2 SYDVKM. Trimming at V came to 3 bases and at J to 3 bases, leaving 10 bases not matched to a gene. This CDR3 is CASSFGDDRGREETQYF. CDR3 sequence (DNA): TGTGCCAGCAGTTTTGGGGACGACAGGGGGCGCGAAGAGACCCAGTACTTC.

The rearrangement uses TRBV12-3 or TRBV12-4 and TRBJ1-2; D is uncertain. The ends were cut back, 3 bases at V and 3 bases at J, with 8 bases in the middle. The CDR3 is 13 residues long. The CDR3 coding sequence is TGTGCCAGCAGTTTCGACGGATACTATGGCTACACCTTC. This sequence encodes CASSFDGYYGYTF.

The chain couples TRBV5-1 to TRBJ1-6, with D hard to call. Trimming removed 3 bases from V and 0 bases from J, with 13 bases in between. Germline V CDR1 and CDR2: SGHRS, YFSETQ. This CDR3 contains 17 residues. The DNA for the CDR3 is TGCGCCAGCAGCTCAGGATTTTCCTCCTCCTATAATTCACCCCTCCACTTT. Amino acid sequence: CASSSGFSSSYNSPLHF. Full variable domain (outside the CDR3, taken from reference TRBV5-1 and TRBJ1-6): KAGVTQTPRYLIKTRGQQVTLSCSPISGHRSVSWYQQTPGQGLQFLFEYFSETQRNKGNFPGRFSGRQFSNSRSEMNVSTLELGDSALYLCASSSGFSSSYNSPLHFGNGTRLTVT.

The rearrangement links TRBV5-1 to TRBJ1-4; D not resolved. In germline, CDR1 is SGHRS, CDR2 YFSETQ. V was pared by 4 bases and J by 4 bases, with 11 bases between. The CDR3 length is 14 residues. CDR3 residues: CASSPSSFNEKLFF. CDR3 DNA: TGCGCCAGCAGCCCCAGTAGTTTTAATGAAAAACTGTTTTTT.

This clone was recorded once. The rearrangement uses TRBV19 and TRBJ1-5; D possibly corresponds to TRBD1 (5 bases). Germline CDR1 and CDR2: LNHDA and SQIVND (reference sequence). CDR3 length equals 15 residues. The V end was cut by 3 bases, the J end by 4 bases, with 13 bases between. The CDR3 here is CASSISEGTNQPQHF. In DNA, the CDR3 is TGTGCCAGTAGTATTAGCGAGGGGACTAATCAGCCCCAGCATTTT.

This clone was found once. The chain carries TRBV6-6 and TRBJ1-2; the match to TRBD1 covers 10 bases. This CDR3 contains 14 residues. J gave up 8 bases and V 5 bases, and 8 bases lay outside the gene matches. Germline CDR1 MNHNY, CDR2 SVGAGI (reference sequence). DNA of the CDR3: TGTGCCAGCAGTCGCCAAGGGACAGGGGACGGCTACACCTTC. Translated: CASSRQGTGDGYTF.

V is TRBV13 and J is TRBJ2-7; no firm D call. V shed 5 bases and J shed 0 bases, with 11 bases lying between them. The germline V gene encodes CDR1 PRHDT and CDR2 FYEKMQ (reference sequence). This CDR3 region has 14 residues. For the CDR3, the DNA is TGTGCCAGCAGCCCAGGACCCGACTCCTACGAGCAGTACTTC. It yields the protein CASSPGPDSYEQYF. The full variable domain, its missing parts supplied by reference TRBV13 and TRBJ2-7, is AAGVIQSPRHLIKEKRETATLKCYPIPRHDTVYWYQQGPGQDPQFLISFYEKMQSDKGSIPDRFSAQQFSDYHSELNMSSLELGDSALYFCASSPGPDSYEQYFGPGTRLTVT.

This chain connects TRBV12-3 or TRBV12-4 to TRBJ2-7, with D perhaps being TRBD1 or TRBD2 (5 bases each). Trimming shortened V by 6 bases and J by 4 bases, and 13 bases separated the two germline ends. The CDR3 is 13 residues long. The CDR3 DNA sequence: TGTGCCAGCAGAGGGACGGGTCATTACGAGCAGTACTTC. Its protein is CASRGTGHYEQYF.

This chain joins TRBV5-1 and TRBJ2-7; 11 nucleotides match TRBD1. J lost 3 bases, V lost 3 bases, and 2 bases had no gene match. This CDR3 is built from 14 residues. Germline V lookup: CDR1 SGHRS, CDR2 YFSETQ. CDR3 residues: CASSSGTGGYEQYF. In DNA, the CDR3 is TGCGCCAGCAGCTCCGGGACAGGGGGCTACGAGCAGTACTTC.

This sequence joins TRBV14 and TRBJ1-2, with a tentative D call TRBD1 (5 bases). The CDR3 loop spans 13 amino acids. In germline, CDR1 is SGHDN, CDR2 FVKESK. The V end was cut by 4 bases, the J end by 6 bases, with 12 bases between. This CDR3 is CASSRGGSHGYTF. The CDR3 nucleotides are TGTGCCAGCAGCCGTGGGGGGTCTCATGGCTACACCTTC.

This clone was recorded only once. CDR3 region: CSASPGSTDTQYF. In DNA, the CDR3 is TGCAGTGCTAGTCCCGGGAGCACAGATACGCAGTATTTT. This chain links TRBV20-1 with TRBJ2-3, with D unresolved. V was shortened by 3 bases and J by 0 bases, with 7 bases between the two germline ends. The CDR3 spans 13 residues. Germline CDR1 DFQATT, CDR2 SNEGSKA (reference sequence).

The chain employs TRBV29-1 and TRBJ1-1; no reliable D call. Germline values: CDR1 SQVTM, CDR2 ANQGSEA. CDR3 size: 12 residues. V was cut by 6 bases and J by 1 base, with 9 bases left in between. CDR3 amino acids: CSVEARNTEAFF. The CDR3 DNA follows: TGCAGCGTGGAGGCCCGGAACACTGAAGCTTTCTTT. The full variable domain, with the rest looked up from reference TRBV29-1 and TRBJ1-1, is SAVISQKPSRDICQRGTSLTIQCQVDSQVTMMFWYRQQPGQSLTLIATANQGSEATYESGFVIDKFPISRPNLTFSTLTVSNMSPEDSSIYLCSVEARNTEAFFGQGTRLTVV.

This rearrangement joins TRBV6-5 to TRBJ2-2; possibly TRBD2 for D (5 bases). The germline V gene has CDR1 MNHEY and CDR2 SVGAGI. Deletions cut 6 bases from V and 1 base from J, with 6 bases between. This CDR3 comprises 13 residues. The CDR3 DNA reads as TGTGCCAGCAGAGCGGAGAACACCGGGGAGCTGTTTTTT. Its protein product is CASRAENTGELFF.

The V gene is TRBV28, the J gene TRBJ1-2; TRBD1 aligns across 10 bases. V lost 5 bases, J lost 4 bases, and 7 bases stayed unmatched. Germline CDR1 reads MDHEN; CDR2 reads SYDVKM. The CDR3 sequence is 15 residues long. The CDR3 DNA reads TGTGCCAGCAGTCTTTTACGGGACAGGGGCTATGGCTACACCTTC. Encoded protein: CASSLLRDRGYGYTF.

In DNA form, the CDR3 reads TGTGCCTGGAGTGTATGGAACACCGGGGAGCTGTTTTTT. The encoded protein is CAWSVWNTGELFF. The genes are TRBV30 and TRBJ2-2; no clear D gene. Germline V gene lookup returns CDR1 GTSNPN and CDR2 SVGIG (reference sequence). V was clipped by 0 bases and J by 1 base, with 3 bases between them. The CDR3 is 13 amino acids.

The chain combines TRBV11-2 with TRBJ1-3, with a weak D call TRBD1 (5 bases). The length of the CDR3 is 14 residues. Trimming cost V 0 bases and J 4 bases, with 7 bases left between them. Germline assignment: CDR1 SGHAT and CDR2 FQNNGV. DNA for the CDR3: TGTGCCAGCAGCTTAGATGGGGGAGGAAACACCATATATTTT. Amino acid sequence: CASSLDGGGNTIYF.

The chain is built from TRBV28 and TRBJ2-1; D possibly corresponds to TRBD2 (7 bases). The germline V and J ends were trimmed by 2 bases and 4 bases, with 12 bases remaining between them. The CDR3 covers 15 residues. From germline, CDR1 is MDHEN and CDR2 SYDVKM. The CDR3 DNA is TGTGCCAGCAGTTTAGAACAGGGAGGGTACAATGAGCAGTTCTTC. It codes for CASSLEQGGYNEQFF.

This sequence joins TRBV28 and TRBJ2-3; D unresolved. The V gene's germline CDR1 is MDHEN and CDR2 SYDVKM. CDR3 length: 13 amino acids. With 3 bases removed from V and 2 bases from J, the gap between germline ends came to 6 bases. The CDR3 is CASSLVLTDTQYF. Written as DNA, the CDR3 is TGTGCCAGCAGTTTGGTACTCACAGATACGCAGTATTTT.

This chain links TRBV5-5 with TRBJ1-5; 8 bases line up with TRBD1. V lost 4 bases, J lost 7 bases, and 7 bases stayed unmatched. There are 14 residues in the CDR3. Germline V gives CDR1 SGHKS, CDR2 YYEKEE (reference sequence). This CDR3 is CASSVTGAGQPQHF. In DNA, the CDR3 is TGTGCCAGCAGCGTGACAGGGGCTGGCCAGCCCCAGCATTTT.

The J gene is TRBJ2-7, the V gene TRBV21-1; the table's D call, TRBD1, was not checked against the DNA. TRBV21-1 is noted as a pseudogene. The CDR3 has 17 residues. CDR3 residues: CASSPWFLGTGDDEQYF. CDR3 in DNA: TGTGCCAGCAGCCCCTGGTTCCTAGGGACAGGGGACGACGAGCAGTACTTC.

This clone was observed a few times. The CDR3 protein is CASSEKLGFEQFF. CDR3 nucleotide sequence: TGTGCCAGCAGTGAAAAGTTGGGCTTTGAGCAGTTCTTC. The chain carries TRBV6-1 and TRBJ2-1; D is unclear. Germline CDR1 is MNHNS and CDR2 is SASEGT. The CDR3 covers 13 residues. Between the trimmed V and J ends, which lost 2 bases and 9 bases, there was a span of 11 bases.

This rearrangement joins TRBV15 to TRBJ1-5, with a weak D call TRBD1 (6 bases). There are 17 residues in the CDR3. V was shortened by 3 bases and J by 0 bases, with 15 bases between the two germline ends. Germline CDR1 reads LNHNV; CDR2 reads YYDKDF (reference sequence). CDR3 sequence (DNA): TGTGCCACCAGCAGTGGGGCTGGGACATTTAGCAATCAGCCCCAGCATTTT. Translated, it gives CATSSGAGTFSNQPQHF. Filled out from reference TRBV15 and TRBJ1-5, the complete variable domain reads DAMVIQNPRYQVTQFGKPVTLSCSQTLNHNVMYWYQQKSSQAPKLLFHYYDKDFNNEADTPDNFQSRRPNTSFCFLDIRSPGLGDTAMYLCATSSGAGTFSNQPQHFGDGTRLSIL.